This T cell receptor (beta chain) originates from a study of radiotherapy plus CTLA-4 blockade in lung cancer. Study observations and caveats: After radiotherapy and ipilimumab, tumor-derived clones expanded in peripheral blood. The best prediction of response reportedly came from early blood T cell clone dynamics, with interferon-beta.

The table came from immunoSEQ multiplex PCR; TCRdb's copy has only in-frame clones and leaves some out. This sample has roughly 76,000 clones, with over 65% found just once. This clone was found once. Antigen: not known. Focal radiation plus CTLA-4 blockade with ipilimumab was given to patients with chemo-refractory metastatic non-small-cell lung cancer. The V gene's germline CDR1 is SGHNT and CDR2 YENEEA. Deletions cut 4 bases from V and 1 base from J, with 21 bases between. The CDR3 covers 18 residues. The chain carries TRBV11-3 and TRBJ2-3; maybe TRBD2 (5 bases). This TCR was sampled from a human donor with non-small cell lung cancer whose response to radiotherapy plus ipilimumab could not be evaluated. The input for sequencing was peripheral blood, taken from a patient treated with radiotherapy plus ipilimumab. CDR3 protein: CASSSYFVGMAGTDTQYF. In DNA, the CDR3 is TGTGCCAGCAGCTCCTATTTCGTCGGGATGGCTGGCACAGATACGCAGTATTTT.